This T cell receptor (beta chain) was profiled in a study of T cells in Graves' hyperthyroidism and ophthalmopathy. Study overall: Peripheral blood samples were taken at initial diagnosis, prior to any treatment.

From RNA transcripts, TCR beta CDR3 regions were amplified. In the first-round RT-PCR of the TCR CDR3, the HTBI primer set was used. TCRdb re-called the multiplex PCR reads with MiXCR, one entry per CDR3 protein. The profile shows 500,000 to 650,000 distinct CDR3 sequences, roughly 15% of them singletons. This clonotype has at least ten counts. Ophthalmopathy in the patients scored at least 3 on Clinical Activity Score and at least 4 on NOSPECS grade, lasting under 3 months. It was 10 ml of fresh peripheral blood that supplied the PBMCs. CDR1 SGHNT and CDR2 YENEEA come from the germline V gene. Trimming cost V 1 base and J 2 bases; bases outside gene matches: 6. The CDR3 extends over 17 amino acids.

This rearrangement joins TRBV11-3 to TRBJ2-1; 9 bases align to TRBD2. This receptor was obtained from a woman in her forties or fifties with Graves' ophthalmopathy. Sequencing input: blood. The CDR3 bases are TGTGCCAGCAGCTTAGGGGCTAGCGGGAAGGCCTACAATGAGCAGTTCTTC. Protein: CASSLGASGKAYNEQFF.